This T cell receptor (beta chain) was captured in a study of T cells in Graves' hyperthyroidism and ophthalmopathy. Amplification targeted TCR beta CDR3 regions from RNA transcripts. HTBI primers were used for first-round RT-PCR of the TCR CDR3. MiXCR, run by TCRdb on the multiplex PCR reads, gives a single entry per CDR3 protein. The sample carries fewer than 650,000 distinct CDR3 sequences, under 15% recorded once. This clonotype was counted many times. The CDR3 runs 15 residues. Germline assignment: CDR1 ENHRY and CDR2 SYGVKD. V was clipped by 0 bases and J by 7 bases, with 15 bases between them. The source is a woman aged 40 to 50 with Graves' ophthalmopathy. Sequenced input: blood. This sequence joins TRBV10-3 and TRBJ2-5; D perhaps matches TRBD1 (6 bases). CDR3 nucleotides: TGTGCCATCAGTGAGTCGGACAGACGGGAAGGGACCCAGTACTTC. Translation: CAISESDRREGTQYF.